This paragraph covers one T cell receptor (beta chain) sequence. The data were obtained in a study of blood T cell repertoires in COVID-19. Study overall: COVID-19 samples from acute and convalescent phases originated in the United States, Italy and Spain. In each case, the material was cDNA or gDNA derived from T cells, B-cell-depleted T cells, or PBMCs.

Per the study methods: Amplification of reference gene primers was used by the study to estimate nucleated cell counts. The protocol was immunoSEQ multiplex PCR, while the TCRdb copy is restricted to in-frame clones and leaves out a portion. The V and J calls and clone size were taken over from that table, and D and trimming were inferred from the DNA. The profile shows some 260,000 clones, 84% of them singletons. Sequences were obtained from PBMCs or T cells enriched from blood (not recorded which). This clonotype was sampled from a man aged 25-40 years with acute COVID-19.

This CDR3 reads CATSSDRGTGNTIYF. The CDR3 DNA reads as TGTGCCACCAGCTCTGACAGGGGAACTGGAAACACCATATATTTT. The V and J genes are TRBV15 and TRBJ1-3; 8 bases are a match to TRBD1. Germline CDR1 LNHNV, CDR2 YYDKDF (reference sequence). This CDR3 is 15 amino acids long. V lost 5 bases, J lost 2 bases, and 5 bases stayed unmatched.